Sequencing of this T cell receptor beta chain was carried out in a study of blood T cell repertoires in COVID-19. Study information: The United States, Italy and Spain were the sources of the acute and convalescent COVID-19 samples. The cDNA or gDNA used as material had been derived from T cells, B-cell-depleted T cells, or PBMCs.

Profiled with immunoSEQ multiplex PCR; TCRdb holds only in-frame clones, not every one. The sample includes hundreds of thousands of clones, roughly 89% of them seen just once. Germline CDR1 reads MNHNS; CDR2 reads SASEGT. The CDR3 runs 18 residues. In the case of this clone: Its ends do not fully match the called genes, so a read error is possible.

V is TRBV6-1 and J is TRBJ2-6, with 11 nucleotides matching TRBD1. Input material: peripheral blood. The clonotype originates from a man aged 18 to 30 with COVID-19, enrolled during active disease. The CDR3 is CASGDYGTGGAGANVLTF. In DNA, the CDR3 is TGTGCCAGCGGTGACTACGGGACAGGGGGTGCTGGGGCCAACGTCCTGACTTTC.